The 28 T cell receptor beta chains given below trace back to one sample, sequenced in a study of blood T cell repertoires in COVID-19. Here immunoSEQ multiplex PCR was the method, and the copy in TCRdb shows in-frame clones only, minus some. The sample has about 87,000 clones; over 80% are singletons. Input material: peripheral blood. The receptors derive from a woman older than 75 with active or convalescent COVID-19.

The chain is built from TRBV27 and TRBJ1-3; 8 bases map to TRBD1. The trim removed 4 bases at V and 2 bases at J, leaving 7 bases unmatched. From germline, CDR1 is MNHEY and CDR2 SMNVEV (reference sequence). The CDR3 length is 16 residues. The CDR3 DNA sequence: TGTGCCAGCAGTTCCTGGACAGGGAAGGCTGGAAACACCATATATTTT. Protein: CASSSWTGKAGNTIYF.

This clone has just a few counts. The rearrangement links TRBV11-3 to TRBJ1-1, with D unclear. Germline CDR1 and CDR2: SGHNT and YENEEA. Trimming took 5 bases from V and 11 from J, leaving 15 bases between them. CDR3 length: 12 amino acids. The CDR3 region is CASSTVDNVAFF. For the CDR3, the DNA is TGTGCCAGCAGCACAGTCGACAACGTTGCTTTCTTT. Drawing the rest from reference TRBV11-3 and TRBJ1-1, the complete variable domain is EAGVVQSPRYKIIEKKQPVAFWCNPISGHNTLYWYLQNLGQGPELLIRYENEEAVDDSQLPKDRFSAERLKGVDSTLKIQPAELGDSAVYLCASSTVDNVAFFGQGTRLTVV.

The V call is TRBV14, the J call TRBJ1-4; a weak D match, TRBD1 (5 bases). V lost 0 bases to trimming and J lost 8 bases, with 13 bases between them. This CDR3 contains 15 residues. The germline V gene encodes CDR1 SGHDN and CDR2 FVKESK. Here the CDR3 DNA reads TGTGCCAGCAGCCAAGAGGGGCAGGGAAGGGAAAAACTGTTTTTT. This encodes CASSQEGQGREKLFF.

The chain couples TRBV7-2 to TRBJ2-5; 10 nucleotides agree with TRBD1. Per germline, CDR1 SGHTA and CDR2 FQGNSA. The ends lost 6 bases at V and 5 bases at J; junction bases unmatched: 6. There are 14 residues in the CDR3. CDR3 loop: CASSRQGARETQYF. Here the CDR3 DNA reads TGTGCCAGCAGTCGACAGGGGGCGAGGGAGACCCAGTACTTC.

The chain has TRBV10-2 and TRBJ2-2, with a weak D call TRBD2 (6 bases). V gave up 5 bases and J gave up 5 bases, with 9 bases separating them. Per the germline V gene, CDR1 is WSHSY and CDR2 is SAAADI. The CDR3 sequence is 13 residues long. CDR3 in DNA: TGCGCCAGCAGTCGGGGGAATACCGGGGAGCTGTTTTTT. Amino acid sequence: CASSRGNTGELFF.

This chain links TRBV11-2 with TRBJ2-3, with TRBD1 as a possible D gene (6 bases). V lost 6 bases, J lost 4 bases, and 20 bases lay in between. This CDR3 contains 16 residues. CDR1 is SGHAT, CDR2 FQNNGV, per germline. CDR3 nucleotide sequence: TGTGCCAGCAGACCCCTAACAGGGATGGTCGCAGATACGCAGTATTTT. This translates into CASRPLTGMVADTQYF.

The gene calls are TRBV30 and TRBJ1-5; D gene ambiguous. V was pared by 2 bases and J by 7 bases, with 15 bases between. Per germline, CDR1 GTSNPN and CDR2 SVGIG (reference sequence). There are 14 residues in the CDR3. CDR3 region: CAWSTLSEDQPQHF. The CDR3 DNA reads as TGTGCCTGGAGTACTCTGAGCGAAGACCAGCCCCAGCATTTT.

In this sample, this clone turned up once. The chain uses TRBV6-5 and TRBJ2-3, with D perhaps matching TRBD2 (5 bases). The CDR3 sequence is 15 residues long. With 2 bases removed from V and 5 bases from J, the gap between germline ends came to 14 bases. The germline gives CDR1 MNHEY, CDR2 SVGAGI. CDR3 loop: CASSYLRDTVDTQYF. CDR3 bases: TGTGCCAGCAGTTACCTCCGGGATACAGTAGATACGCAGTATTTT.

This clone was seen a handful of times. V and J are TRBV9 and TRBJ2-2, with 10 positions matching TRBD1. Germline V gene lookup returns CDR1 SGDLS and CDR2 YYNGEE. The CDR3 totals 17 residues. Losses at the gene ends were 4 bases for V and 6 bases for J; bases not matched to a gene: 12. Written as DNA, the CDR3 is TGTGCCAGCAGCCCAGAAGCCGGGACAGGGGTCGCCGGGGAGCTGTTTTTT. It yields the protein CASSPEAGTGVAGELFF.

J is TRBJ2-7 and V is TRBV30, with D maybe TRBD1 (5 bases). Trimming left V 0 bases short and J 6 bases short, with 12 bases between. Germline V gene lookup returns CDR1 GTSNPN and CDR2 SVGIG (reference sequence). The CDR3 runs to 13 residues. DNA for the CDR3: TGTGCCTGGAGTGTAAATATTAGGGGCGAGCAGTACTTC. It is translated as CAWSVNIRGEQYF. The full variable domain, in which reference TRBV30 and TRBJ2-7 provide the parts outside the CDR3, is SQTIHQWPATLVQPVGSPLSLECTVEGTSNPNLYWYRQAAGRGLQLLFYSVGIGQISSEVPQNLSASRPQDRQFILSSKKLLLSDSGFYLCAWSVNIRGEQYFGPGTRLTVT.

The genes are TRBV7-9 and TRBJ1-1, with 9 bases aligning to TRBD1. Germline V gene data show CDR1 as SEHNR and CDR2 as FQNEAQ (reference sequence). J gave up 4 bases and V 3 bases, and 3 bases lay outside the gene matches. CDR3 size: 14 residues. CDR3 residues: CASSFTGGGTEAFF. As DNA, the CDR3 is TGTGCCAGCAGCTTCACAGGGGGCGGCACTGAAGCTTTCTTT.

The chain has TRBV10-3 and TRBJ2-5; a weak D match, TRBD1 (6 bases). Germline V gene lookup returns CDR1 ENHRY and CDR2 SYGVKD. Trimming removed 7 bases at V and 1 base at J, with 13 bases between. The CDR3 is 14 residues long. The CDR3 nucleotides are TGTGCCATCAAAGAGCAGGGGACCCAAGAGACCCAGTACTTC. Protein: CAIKEQGTQETQYF.

Points on this clone: The sample contains more than one DNA sequence encoding this CDR3. The rearrangement links TRBV11-3 to TRBJ2-1; 14 positions match TRBD2. The junction had 2 bases not matched to a gene; V was cut back by 4 bases and J by 6 bases. Germline-derived CDR1 and CDR2 are SGHNT and YENEEA. The CDR3 has 15 amino acids. The CDR3: CASSSGLAGVNEQFF. Written as DNA, the CDR3 is TGTGCCAGCAGCTCGGGACTAGCGGGGGTCAATGAGCAGTTCTTC.

The chain recombines TRBV19 with TRBJ2-7; TRBD1 matches 10 bases. Losses at the gene ends were 6 bases for V and 2 bases for J; bases not matched to a gene: 7. This CDR3 spans 15 amino acids. Germline CDR1 and CDR2: LNHDA and SQIVND (reference sequence). The CDR3 region has the DNA TGTGCCAGTAGCCCCGGGACAGGGGCTACCTACGAGCAGTACTTC. Translated, it gives CASSPGTGATYEQYF.

The chain is built from TRBV4-1 and TRBJ1-3; 10 bases map to TRBD1. Germline CDR1 and CDR2: MGHRA and YSYEKL. J lost 2 bases, V lost 0 bases, and 4 bases had no gene match. The CDR3 is made up of 17 amino acids. Here the CDR3 DNA reads TGCGCCAGCAGCCAAGAGACAGGGGGCTACGCTGGAAACACCATATATTTT. Its translation: CASSQETGGYAGNTIYF.

Here the CDR3 reads CAISDLGSQPQHF. The CDR3 coding sequence is TGTGCCATCAGTGATCTGGGGAGTCAGCCCCAGCATTTT. This rearrangement joins TRBV10-3 to TRBJ1-5; D gene ambiguous. CDR3 length equals 13 residues. V dropped 3 bases and J dropped 6 bases, with 9 bases sitting between them. Per the germline V gene, CDR1 is ENHRY and CDR2 is SYGVKD.

The gene calls are TRBV19 and TRBJ1-6; D gene unclear. Germline V gene sequence: CDR1 LNHDA, CDR2 SQIVND (reference sequence). The CDR3 has 15 amino acids. Between the trimmed V and J ends, which lost 5 bases and 10 bases, there was a span of 18 bases. CDR3 coding DNA: TGTGCCAGTAGTCCGACCCAAATCGGGAACTCACCCCTCCACTTT. As protein: CASSPTQIGNSPLHF.

This rearrangement joins TRBV2 to TRBJ1-2, with a tentative D call TRBD1 (5 bases). Per germline, CDR1 SNHLY and CDR2 FYNNEI. The germline V and J ends were trimmed by 3 bases and 3 bases, with 14 bases remaining between them. This CDR3 contains 15 residues. The CDR3 loop reads CASSEGGVRDYGYTF. The CDR3 DNA sequence: TGTGCCAGCAGTGAGGGAGGGGTTCGGGACTATGGCTACACCTTC.

The chain has TRBV18 and TRBJ2-2, with 7 bases aligning to TRBD1. Trimming cost V 3 bases and J 6 bases; bases outside gene matches: 7. The CDR3 loop spans 15 amino acids. CDR1 and CDR2 (germline): KGHSH, LQKENI. CDR3 sequence reads: CASSPRQGESGELFF. The DNA for the CDR3 is TGTGCCAGCTCACCTCGGCAGGGGGAATCCGGGGAGCTGTTTTTT.

This clone was seen just once. V is TRBV11-2 and J is TRBJ2-3, with 9 bases matching TRBD2. The CDR3 length is 16 residues. Losses at the gene ends were 5 bases for V and 2 bases for J; bases not matched to a gene: 8. Germline-derived CDR1 and CDR2 are SGHAT and FQNNGV. The CDR3 sequence is CASSLVAGANTDTQYF. The CDR3 DNA is TGTGCCAGCAGCCTAGTAGCGGGAGCTAACACAGATACGCAGTATTTT.

The genes are TRBV30 and TRBJ2-1; 10 bases align to TRBD1. The CDR3 sequence is 15 residues long. The trim removed 1 base at V and 8 bases at J, leaving 8 bases unmatched. Germline V gene data show CDR1 as GTSNPN and CDR2 as SVGIG (reference sequence). The DNA for the CDR3 is TGTGCCTGGAGTGATGGGGACAGGGGCGGGTATGAGCAGTTCTTC. Translated: CAWSDGDRGGYEQFF.

The rearrangement uses TRBV10-1 and TRBJ2-5; the D gene is possibly TRBD2 (5 bases). Trimming took off 6 bases at V and 5 bases at J, with 13 bases between the two ends. CDR1 and CDR2 from the germline V gene are WNHNN and SYGVQD (reference sequence). The CDR3 length is 13 residues. The CDR3 loop is CASSSGCRETQYF. CDR3 coding DNA: TGCGCCAGCAGCTCGGGGTGCCGGGAGACCCAGTACTTC.

This clone was observed a few times. This rearrangement joins TRBV21-1 to TRBJ1-5; the table's D gene call, TRBD1, was not cross checked with the DNA. TRBV21-1 is termed a pseudogene. The CDR3 sequence is 14 residues long. As DNA, the CDR3 is TGTGCCAGCAGCAAAGTAGGGGACAGTCGGCCCCAGCATTTT. Amino acids: CASSKVGDSRPQHF.

This chain links TRBV27 with TRBJ1-4; 9 positions agree with TRBD1. After removal of 6 bases from V and 6 bases from J, the junction contained 8 bases not matched to a gene. This CDR3 contains 15 residues. The V gene's germline CDR1 is MNHEY and CDR2 SMNVEV (reference sequence). This chain's CDR3 is CASSPRDRVDEKLFF. The DNA for the CDR3 is TGTGCCAGCAGCCCCCGGGACAGGGTTGATGAAAAACTGTTTTTT.

This chain joins TRBV29-1 and TRBJ2-7; 7 bases agree with TRBD1. The CDR3 is made up of 13 amino acids. The germline V gene encodes CDR1 SQVTM and CDR2 ANQGSEA. V was clipped by 5 bases and J by 2 bases; unmatched bases: 6. The CDR3 bases are TGCAGCGTTATGACAGGGCTAACCTACGAGCAGTACTTC. Translating it yields CSVMTGLTYEQYF.

The count of this clone is one. The chain carries TRBV6-6 and TRBJ2-7; 7 bases map to TRBD1. The length of the CDR3 is 13 residues. Germline V lookup: CDR1 MNHNY, CDR2 SVGAGI (reference sequence). The ends lost 4 bases at V and 2 bases at J; junction bases unmatched: 2. The CDR3, as DNA: TGTGCCAGCAGTTCGGACAGGACCTACGAGCAGTACTTC. Protein: CASSSDRTYEQYF.

The chain is built from TRBV6-4 and TRBJ1-5, with TRBD1 matching over 10 bases. The CDR3 is made up of 18 amino acids. Germline loops: CDR1 MRHNA, CDR2 SNTAGT. V lost 0 bases and J lost 4; bases outside the gene matches: 9. The CDR3 here is CASSDSRSTGGPNQPQHF. Written as DNA, the CDR3 is TGTGCCAGCAGTGACTCGAGGTCGACAGGGGGCCCAAATCAGCCCCAGCATTTT.

The chain combines TRBV9 with TRBJ1-4; possible D gene TRBD1, 6 bases. The CDR3 covers 16 residues. V was cut by 3 bases and J by 4 bases, with 16 bases left in between. Germline V gene data show CDR1 as SGDLS and CDR2 as YYNGEE. This CDR3 reads CASSAHTGSDNEKLFF. The CDR3 bases are TGTGCCAGCAGCGCACATACAGGGTCAGATAATGAAAAACTGTTTTTT.